This T cell receptor (beta chain) was identified during a study of PD-L1 blockade in urothelial cancer. Study overall: It was at some point between 2013 and 2015 that patients started atezolizumab at 1,200 mg intravenously every 3 weeks.

Added to each PCR by spiking were synthetic TCR analog templates. Profiling relied on immunoSEQ multiplex PCR, and the TCRdb table lists in-frame clones only, not all of them. The sample records roughly 63,000 clones, around 81% being singletons. Trimming took off 3 bases at V and 2 bases at J, with 6 bases between the two ends. This CDR3 comprises 13 residues. Germline values: CDR1 SNHLY, CDR2 FYNNEI. The time point here: pretreatment peripheral blood. The J gene is TRBJ2-3, the V gene TRBV2; D unclear. The sample was PBMCs, taken around atezolizumab (anti-PD-L1) treatment. The sequence derives from a man aged 70 or older with urothelial cancer. CDR3 DNA: TGTGCCAGCAGTGAGCCCTACACAGATACGCAGTATTTT. This codes for CASSEPYTDTQYF.